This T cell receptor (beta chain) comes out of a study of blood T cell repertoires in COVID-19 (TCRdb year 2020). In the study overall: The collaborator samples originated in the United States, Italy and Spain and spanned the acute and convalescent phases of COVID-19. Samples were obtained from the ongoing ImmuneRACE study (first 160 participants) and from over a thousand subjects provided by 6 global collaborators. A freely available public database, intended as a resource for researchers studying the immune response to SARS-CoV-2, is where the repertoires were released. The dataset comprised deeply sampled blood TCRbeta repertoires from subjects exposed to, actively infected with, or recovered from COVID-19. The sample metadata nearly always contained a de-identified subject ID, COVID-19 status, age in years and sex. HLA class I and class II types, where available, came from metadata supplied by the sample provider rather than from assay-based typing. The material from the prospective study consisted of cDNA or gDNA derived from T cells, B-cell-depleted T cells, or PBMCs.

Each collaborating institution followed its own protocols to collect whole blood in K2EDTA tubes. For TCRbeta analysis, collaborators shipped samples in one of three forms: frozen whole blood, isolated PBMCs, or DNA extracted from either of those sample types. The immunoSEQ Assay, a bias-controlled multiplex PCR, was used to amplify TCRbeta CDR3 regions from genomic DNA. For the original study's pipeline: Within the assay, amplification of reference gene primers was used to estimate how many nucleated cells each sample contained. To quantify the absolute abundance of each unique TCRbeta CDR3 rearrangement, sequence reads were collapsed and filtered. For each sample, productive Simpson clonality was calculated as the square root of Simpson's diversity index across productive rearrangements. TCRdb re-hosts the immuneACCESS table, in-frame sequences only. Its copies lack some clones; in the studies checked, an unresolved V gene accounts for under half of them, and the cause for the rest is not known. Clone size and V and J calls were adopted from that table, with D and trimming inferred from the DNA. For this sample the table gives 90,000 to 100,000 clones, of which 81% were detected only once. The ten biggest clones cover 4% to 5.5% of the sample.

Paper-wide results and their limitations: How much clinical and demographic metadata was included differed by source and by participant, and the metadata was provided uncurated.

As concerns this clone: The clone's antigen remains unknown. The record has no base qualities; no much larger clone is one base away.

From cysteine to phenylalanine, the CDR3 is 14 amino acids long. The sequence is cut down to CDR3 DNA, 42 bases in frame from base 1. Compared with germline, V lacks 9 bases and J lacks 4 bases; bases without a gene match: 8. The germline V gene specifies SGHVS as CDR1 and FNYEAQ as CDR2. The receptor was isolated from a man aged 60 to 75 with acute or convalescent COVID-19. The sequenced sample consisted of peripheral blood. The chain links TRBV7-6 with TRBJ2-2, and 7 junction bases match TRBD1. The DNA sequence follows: TGTGCCAGTCAGACAGGGTTTGCCACCGGGGAGCTGTTTTTT. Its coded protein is CASQTGFATGELFF.